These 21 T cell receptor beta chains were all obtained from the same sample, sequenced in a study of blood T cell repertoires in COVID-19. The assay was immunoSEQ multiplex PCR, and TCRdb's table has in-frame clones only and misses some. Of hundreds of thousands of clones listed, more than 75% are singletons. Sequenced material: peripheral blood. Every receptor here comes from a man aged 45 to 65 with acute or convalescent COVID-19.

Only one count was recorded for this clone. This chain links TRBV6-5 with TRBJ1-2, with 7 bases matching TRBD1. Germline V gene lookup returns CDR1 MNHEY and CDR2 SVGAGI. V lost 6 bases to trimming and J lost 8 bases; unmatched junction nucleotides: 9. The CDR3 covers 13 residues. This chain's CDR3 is CASRYQGGAGYTF. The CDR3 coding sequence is TGTGCCAGCAGATACCAAGGGGGCGCGGGCTACACCTTC.

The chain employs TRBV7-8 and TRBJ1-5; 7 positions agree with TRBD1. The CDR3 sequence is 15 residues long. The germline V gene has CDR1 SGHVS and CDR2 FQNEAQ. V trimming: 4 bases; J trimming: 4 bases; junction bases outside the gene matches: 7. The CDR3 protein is CASSSPQQGNQPQHF. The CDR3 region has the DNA TGTGCCAGCAGCTCCCCCCAACAGGGGAATCAGCCCCAGCATTTT.

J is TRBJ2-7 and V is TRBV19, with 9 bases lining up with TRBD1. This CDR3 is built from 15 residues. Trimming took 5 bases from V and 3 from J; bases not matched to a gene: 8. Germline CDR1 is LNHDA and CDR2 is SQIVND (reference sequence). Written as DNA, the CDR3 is TGTGCCAGTAGTGCGGGTGGGACAGGGAACTACGAGCAGTACTTC. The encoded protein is CASSAGGTGNYEQYF.

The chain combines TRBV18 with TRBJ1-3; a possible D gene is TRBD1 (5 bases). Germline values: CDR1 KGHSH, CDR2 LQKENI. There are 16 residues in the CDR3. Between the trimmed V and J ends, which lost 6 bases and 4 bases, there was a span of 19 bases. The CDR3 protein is CASSPQVAGPGNTIYF. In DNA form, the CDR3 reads TGTGCCAGCTCCCCCCAGGTCGCAGGGCCGGGAAACACCATATATTTT.

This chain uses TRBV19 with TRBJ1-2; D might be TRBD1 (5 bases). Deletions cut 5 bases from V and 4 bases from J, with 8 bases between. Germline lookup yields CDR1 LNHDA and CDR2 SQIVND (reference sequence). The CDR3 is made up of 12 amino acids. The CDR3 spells CASSVRGYGYTF. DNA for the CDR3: TGTGCCAGTAGTGTAAGGGGCTATGGCTACACCTTC.

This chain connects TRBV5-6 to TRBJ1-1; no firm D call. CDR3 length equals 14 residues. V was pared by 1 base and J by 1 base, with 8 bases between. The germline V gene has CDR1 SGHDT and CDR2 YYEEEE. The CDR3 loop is CASSLKHRNTEAFF. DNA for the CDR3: TGTGCCAGCAGCTTGAAGCATAGGAACACTGAAGCTTTCTTT.

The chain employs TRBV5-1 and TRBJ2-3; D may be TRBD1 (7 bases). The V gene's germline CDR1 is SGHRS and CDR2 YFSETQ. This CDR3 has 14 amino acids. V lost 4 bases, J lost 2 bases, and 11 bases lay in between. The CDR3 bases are TGCGCCAGCAGCGCGGGACAGCACACAGATACGCAGTATTTT. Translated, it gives CASSAGQHTDTQYF.

The CDR3 nucleotides read TGTGCCAGCAGTTTAAAAGGACTGCGGAACACTGAAGCTTTCTTT. It specifies CASSLKGLRNTEAFF. The rearrangement links TRBV27 to TRBJ1-1; D gene unclear. Per the germline V gene, CDR1 is MNHEY and CDR2 is SMNVEV (reference sequence). Trimming removed 2 bases at V and 1 base at J, with 11 bases between. The CDR3 totals 15 residues.

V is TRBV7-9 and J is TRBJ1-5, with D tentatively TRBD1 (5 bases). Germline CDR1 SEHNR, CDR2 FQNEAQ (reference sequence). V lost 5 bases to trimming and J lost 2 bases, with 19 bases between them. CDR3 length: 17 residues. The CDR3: CASSHPGGNRGNQPQHF. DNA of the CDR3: TGTGCCAGCAGCCACCCTGGGGGGAACCGAGGCAATCAGCCCCAGCATTTT. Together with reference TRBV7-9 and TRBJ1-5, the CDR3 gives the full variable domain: DTGVSQNPRHKITKRGQNVTFRCDPISEHNRLYWYRQTLGQGPEFLTYFQNEAQLEKSRLLSDRFSAERPKGSFSTLEIQRTEQGDSAMYLCASSHPGGNRGNQPQHFGDGTRLSIL.

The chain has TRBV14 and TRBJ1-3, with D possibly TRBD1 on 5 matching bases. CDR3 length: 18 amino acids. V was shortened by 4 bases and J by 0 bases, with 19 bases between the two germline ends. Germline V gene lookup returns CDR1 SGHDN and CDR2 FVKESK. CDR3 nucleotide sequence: TGTGCCAGCAGCCCTCCCGGGGGATCTACCTTCTCTGGAAACACCATATATTTT. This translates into CASSPPGGSTFSGNTIYF.

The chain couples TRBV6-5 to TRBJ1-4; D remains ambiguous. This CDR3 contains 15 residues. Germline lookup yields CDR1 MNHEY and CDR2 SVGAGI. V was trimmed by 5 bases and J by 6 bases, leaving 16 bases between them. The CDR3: CASSRSRWEDEKLFF. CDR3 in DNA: TGTGCCAGCAGTCGGAGCAGGTGGGAGGATGAAAAACTGTTTTTT.

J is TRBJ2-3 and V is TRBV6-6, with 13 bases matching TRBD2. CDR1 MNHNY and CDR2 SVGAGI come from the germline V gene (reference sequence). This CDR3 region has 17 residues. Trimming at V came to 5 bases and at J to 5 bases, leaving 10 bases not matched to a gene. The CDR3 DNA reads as TGTGCCAGCAGTCGACGACTAGCGGGGGGAATTGTAGATACGCAGTATTTT. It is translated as CASSRRLAGGIVDTQYF.

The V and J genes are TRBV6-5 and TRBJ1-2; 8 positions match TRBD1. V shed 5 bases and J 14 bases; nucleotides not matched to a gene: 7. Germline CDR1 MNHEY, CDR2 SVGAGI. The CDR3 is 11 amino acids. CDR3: CASSQGQVKTF. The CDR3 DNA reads TGTGCCAGCAGTCAGGGACAGGTGAAGACCTTC.

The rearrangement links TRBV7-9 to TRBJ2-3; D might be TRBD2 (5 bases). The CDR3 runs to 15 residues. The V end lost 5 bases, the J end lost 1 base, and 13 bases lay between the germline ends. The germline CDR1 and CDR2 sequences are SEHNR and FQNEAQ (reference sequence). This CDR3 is CASSLAGGRTDTQYF. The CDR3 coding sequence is TGTGCCAGCAGCCTCGCGGGCGGCCGCACAGATACGCAGTATTTT. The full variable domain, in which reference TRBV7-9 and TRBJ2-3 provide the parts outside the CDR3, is DTGVSQNPRHKITKRGQNVTFRCDPISEHNRLYWYRQTLGQGPEFLTYFQNEAQLEKSRLLSDRFSAERPKGSFSTLEIQRTEQGDSAMYLCASSLAGGRTDTQYFGPGTRLTVL.

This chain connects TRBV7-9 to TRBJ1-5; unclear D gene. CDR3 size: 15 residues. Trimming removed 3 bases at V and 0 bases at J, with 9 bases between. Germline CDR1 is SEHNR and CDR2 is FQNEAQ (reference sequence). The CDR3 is CASSLGGHSNQPQHF. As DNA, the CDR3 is TGTGCCAGCAGCTTGGGAGGGCATAGCAATCAGCCCCAGCATTTT.

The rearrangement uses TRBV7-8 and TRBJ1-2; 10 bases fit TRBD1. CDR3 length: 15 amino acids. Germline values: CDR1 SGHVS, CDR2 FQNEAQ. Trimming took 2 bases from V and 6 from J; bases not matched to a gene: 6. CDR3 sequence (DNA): TGTGCCAGCAGCTTAAGGGACAGGGGCATCAATGGCTACACCTTC. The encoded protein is CASSLRDRGINGYTF.

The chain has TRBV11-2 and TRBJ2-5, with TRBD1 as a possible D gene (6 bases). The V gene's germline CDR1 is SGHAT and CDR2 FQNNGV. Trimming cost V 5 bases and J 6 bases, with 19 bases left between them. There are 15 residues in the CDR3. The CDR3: CASSPPRGVGKTQYF. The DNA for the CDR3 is TGTGCCAGCAGCCCACCCAGGGGCGTCGGAAAGACCCAGTACTTC.

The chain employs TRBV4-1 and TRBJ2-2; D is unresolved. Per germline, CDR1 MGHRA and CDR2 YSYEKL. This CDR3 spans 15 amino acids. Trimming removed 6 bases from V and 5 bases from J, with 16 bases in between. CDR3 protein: CASRPPDLVTGELFF. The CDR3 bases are TGCGCCAGCAGACCTCCAGACTTGGTGACCGGGGAGCTGTTTTTT.

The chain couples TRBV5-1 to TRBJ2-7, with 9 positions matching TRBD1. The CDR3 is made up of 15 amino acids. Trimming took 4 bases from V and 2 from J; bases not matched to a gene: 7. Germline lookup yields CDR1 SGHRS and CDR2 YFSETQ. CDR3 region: CASSPGTGKTYEQYF. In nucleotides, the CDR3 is TGCGCCAGCAGCCCAGGGACAGGGAAAACCTACGAGCAGTACTTC.

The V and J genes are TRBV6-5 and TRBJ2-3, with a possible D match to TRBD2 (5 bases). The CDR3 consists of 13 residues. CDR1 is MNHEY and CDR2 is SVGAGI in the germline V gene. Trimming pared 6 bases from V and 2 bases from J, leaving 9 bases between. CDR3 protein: CASSTRATDTQYF. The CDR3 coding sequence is TGTGCCAGCAGCACGAGGGCCACAGATACGCAGTATTTT.

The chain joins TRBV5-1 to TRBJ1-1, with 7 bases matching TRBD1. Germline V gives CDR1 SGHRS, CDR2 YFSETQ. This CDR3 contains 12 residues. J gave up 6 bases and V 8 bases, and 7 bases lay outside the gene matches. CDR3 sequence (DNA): TGCGCCAGTGGAACAGGGGATGCTGAAGCTTTCTTT. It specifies CASGTGDAEAFF.